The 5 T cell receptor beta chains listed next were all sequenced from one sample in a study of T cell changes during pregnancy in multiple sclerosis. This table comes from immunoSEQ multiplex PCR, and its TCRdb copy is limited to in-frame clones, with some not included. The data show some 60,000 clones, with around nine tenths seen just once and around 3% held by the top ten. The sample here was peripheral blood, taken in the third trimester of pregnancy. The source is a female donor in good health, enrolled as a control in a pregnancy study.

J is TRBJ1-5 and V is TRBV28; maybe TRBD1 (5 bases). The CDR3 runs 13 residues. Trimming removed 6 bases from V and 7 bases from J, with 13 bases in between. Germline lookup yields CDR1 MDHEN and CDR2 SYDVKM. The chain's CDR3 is CASRGEGGQPQHF. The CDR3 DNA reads TGTGCCAGCAGAGGGGAGGGAGGGCAGCCCCAGCATTTT.

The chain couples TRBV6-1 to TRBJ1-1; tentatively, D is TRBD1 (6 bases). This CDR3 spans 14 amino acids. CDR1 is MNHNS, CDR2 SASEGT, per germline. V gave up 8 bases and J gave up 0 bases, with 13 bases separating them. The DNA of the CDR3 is TGTGCCAGCTCCCGAAGGGGGTTGAACACTGAAGCTTTCTTT. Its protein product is CASSRRGLNTEAFF.

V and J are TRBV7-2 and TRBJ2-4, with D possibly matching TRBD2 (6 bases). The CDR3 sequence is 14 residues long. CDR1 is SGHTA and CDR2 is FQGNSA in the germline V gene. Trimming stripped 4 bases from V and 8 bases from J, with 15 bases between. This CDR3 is CASSSLARIDIQYF. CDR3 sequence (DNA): TGTGCCAGCAGCTCACTAGCTCGTATTGACATTCAGTACTTC.

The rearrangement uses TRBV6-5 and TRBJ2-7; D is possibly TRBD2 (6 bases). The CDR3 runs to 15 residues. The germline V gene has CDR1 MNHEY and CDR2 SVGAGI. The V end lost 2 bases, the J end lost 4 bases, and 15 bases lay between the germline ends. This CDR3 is CASSYRVAEQYEQYF. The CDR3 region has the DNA TGTGCCAGCAGTTACCGGGTAGCGGAGCAGTACGAGCAGTACTTC.

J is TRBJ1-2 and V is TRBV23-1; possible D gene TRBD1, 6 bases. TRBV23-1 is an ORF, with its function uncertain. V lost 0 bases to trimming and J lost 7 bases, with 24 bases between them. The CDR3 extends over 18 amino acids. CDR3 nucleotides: TGCGCCAGCAGTCAATCGTTCACGGGGGGCGCCCATCTACTTGGCTACACCTTC. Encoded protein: CASSQSFTGGAHLLGYTF.